What follows are 25 T cell receptor beta chains derived from one specimen sequenced in a study of beta chain features in type 1 diabetes. As every portion of the isolated RNA was reverse transcribed, the sequencing read expressed TCRB transcripts. Clones were read by immunoSEQ multiplex PCR, and TCRdb kept only the in-frame ones, dropping some. Counted here are about 290,000 clones, roughly 8% occurring once; the ten biggest clones make up 1%. The specimen sequenced was central memory CD4+ T cells from blood. The receptors were gathered from a woman aged 18-29 years in good health.

This clone was recorded a few times. The chain carries TRBV18 and TRBJ2-7; 7 positions agree with TRBD1. This CDR3 has 14 residues. Germline CDR1 and CDR2: KGHSH and LQKENI. J gave up 1 base and V 2 bases, and 2 bases lay outside the gene matches. CDR3 coding DNA: TGTGCCAGCTCACCAGTGACAGGGTCCTACGAGCAGTACTTC. This encodes CASSPVTGSYEQYF. The full variable domain, rest sourced from reference TRBV18 and TRBJ2-7, is NAGVMQNPRHLVRRRGQEARLRCSPMKGHSHVYWYRQLPEEGLKFMVYLQKENIIDESGMPKERFSAEFPKEGPSILRIQQVVRGDSAAYFCASSPVTGSYEQYFGPGTRLTVT.

The rearrangement links TRBV7-9 to TRBJ1-3; D might be TRBD1 (5 bases). V was clipped by 2 bases and J by 2 bases, with 7 bases between them. Germline lookup yields CDR1 SEHNR and CDR2 FQNEAQ (reference sequence). The CDR3 consists of 14 residues. CDR3 in amino acids: CASSLQGTGNTIYF. CDR3 bases: TGTGCCAGCAGCTTACAGGGCACTGGAAACACCATATATTTT.

This clone showed up just a few times. The CDR3 sequence is CASSEGGGNYEQYF. CDR3 sequence (DNA): TGTGCCAGCAGTGAAGGAGGGGGAAACTACGAGCAGTACTTC. V and J are TRBV2 and TRBJ2-5, with a weak D call TRBD1 (6 bases). The J call may be mistaken, given a closer DNA end match to TRBJ2-7. Germline CDR1 SNHLY, CDR2 FYNNEI. The CDR3 runs 14 residues.

This clone was counted a few times. The rearrangement links TRBV2 to TRBJ1-1, with a weak D call TRBD1 (6 bases). CDR3 length: 13 residues. Trimming took 4 bases from V and 4 from J, leaving 10 bases between them. CDR1 and CDR2 (germline): SNHLY, FYNNEI. CDR3 in amino acids: CASSGTDFTEAFF. CDR3 in DNA: TGTGCCAGCAGTGGGACAGACTTCACTGAAGCTTTCTTT.

The chain has TRBV2 and TRBJ1-1; 7 bases agree with TRBD1. Per the germline V gene, CDR1 is SNHLY and CDR2 is FYNNEI. The length of the CDR3 is 14 residues. With 6 bases clipped from V and 6 bases from J, the junction kept 10 bases outside the gene matches. CDR3 in DNA: TGTGCCAGCAGCACAGACAGGGCTTCTTCTGAAGCTTTCTTT. Translating gives CASSTDRASSEAFF. Looking up the rest from reference TRBV2 and TRBJ1-1 gives the full variable domain: EPEVTQTPSHQVTQMGQEVILRCVPISNHLYFYWYRQILGQKVEFLVSFYNNEISEKSEIFDDQFSVERPDGSNFTLKIRSTKLEDSAMYFCASSTDRASSEAFFGQGTRLTVV.

The chain links TRBV7-2 to TRBJ2-4; 10 positions agree with TRBD1. The CDR3 has 16 amino acids. Per germline, CDR1 SGHTA and CDR2 FQGNSA. V lost 6 bases and J lost 1; bases outside the gene matches: 6. Here the CDR3 reads CASSWDRGLAKNIQYF. CDR3 DNA: TGTGCCAGCAGTTGGGACAGGGGATTGGCCAAAAACATTCAGTACTTC.

A few counts support this clone. V gene TRBV7-8 combines with J gene TRBJ2-1; D may be TRBD2 (6 bases). This CDR3 is 14 amino acids long. The germline V gene encodes CDR1 SGHVS and CDR2 FQNEAQ. Trimming shortened V by 3 bases and J by 7 bases, and 13 bases separated the two germline ends. The CDR3 nucleotides read TGTGCCAGCAGCTTCAGGAGGGATTCTAATGAGCAGTTCTTC. Amino acids: CASSFRRDSNEQFF.

The V call is TRBV10-3, the J call TRBJ2-5; 8 positions agree with TRBD2. In germline, CDR1 is ENHRY, CDR2 SYGVKD. The CDR3 has 17 residues. Trimming cost V 0 bases and J 1 base; bases outside gene matches: 7. The CDR3 DNA is TGTGCCATCAGTGAGTCGGGTAGCGGGACCCCCCAAGAGACCCAGTACTTC. Its translation: CAISESGSGTPQETQYF.

The sample holds many counts of this clone. The genes are TRBV5-6 and TRBJ1-1, with a tentative D call TRBD1 (5 bases). Germline V gives CDR1 SGHDT, CDR2 YYEEEE. The CDR3 loop spans 15 amino acids. The V and J ends lost 0 bases and 4 bases respectively, with 13 bases between them. The CDR3 DNA follows: TGTGCCAGCAGCTTGGAGATAGGGAGGGGCACTGAAGCTTTCTTT. It translates to CASSLEIGRGTEAFF.

The V and J genes are TRBV7-9 and TRBJ1-1; D is unclear. The CDR3 is 16 amino acids. From germline, CDR1 is SEHNR and CDR2 FQNEAQ (reference sequence). V lost 1 base, J lost 1 base, and 13 bases lay in between. This chain's CDR3 is CASSLGARRPNTEAFF. CDR3 nucleotides: TGTGCCAGCAGCTTAGGAGCTAGACGGCCGAACACTGAAGCTTTCTTT.

V usage is TRBV6-6 and J usage is TRBJ2-7, with D possibly matching TRBD1 (6 bases). Germline-derived CDR1 and CDR2 are MNHNY and SVGAGI (reference sequence). The V and J ends lost 8 bases and 3 bases respectively, with 17 bases between them. The CDR3 spans 14 residues. For the CDR3, the DNA is TGTGCCAGCCATCGCCCGGGACACAACTACGAGCAGTACTTC. Amino acid sequence: CASHRPGHNYEQYF.

This clone was observed at least ten times. V is TRBV2 and J is TRBJ1-5, with a tentative D call TRBD1 (6 bases). The CDR3 contains 14 residues. The V end lost 3 bases, the J end lost 4 bases, and 10 bases lay between the germline ends. Germline loops: CDR1 SNHLY, CDR2 FYNNEI. The CDR3 here is CASSDDRGNQPQHF. The CDR3 bases are TGTGCCAGCAGTGATGATAGGGGGAATCAGCCCCAGCATTTT.

The chain carries TRBV9 and TRBJ2-5, with D unclear. V was trimmed by 0 bases and J by 5 bases, leaving 8 bases between them. CDR1 and CDR2 (germline): SGDLS, YYNGEE. There are 13 residues in the CDR3. CDR3 sequence: CASSVAGSETQYF. In nucleotides, the CDR3 is TGTGCCAGCAGCGTAGCTGGTTCGGAGACCCAGTACTTC.

This clone has only a few counts. The chain recombines TRBV5-1 with TRBJ2-5, with 11 bases that match TRBD2. Germline trimming cut 4 bases from V and 5 bases from J; bases unmatched to any gene: 13. The CDR3 consists of 17 residues. CDR1 is SGHRS and CDR2 is YFSETQ in the germline V gene. CDR3 sequence (DNA): TGCGCCAGCAGCCTTAGCGGGAGGGCCAGAGTAGGCGAGACCCAGTACTTC. It translates to CASSLSGRARVGETQYF.

This rearrangement joins TRBV28 to TRBJ1-1, with D unclear. This CDR3 is built from 12 residues. CDR1 is MDHEN and CDR2 is SYDVKM in the germline V gene. Trimming took 1 base from V and 6 from J, leaving 6 bases between them. CDR3: CASSLSGSEAFF. For the CDR3, the DNA is TGTGCCAGCAGTTTATCGGGTTCTGAAGCTTTCTTT.

The chain carries TRBV7-3 and TRBJ2-1; maybe TRBD2 (6 bases). V lost 3 bases to trimming and J lost 5 bases, with 14 bases between them. The CDR3 sequence is 15 residues long. The V gene's germline CDR1 is SGHTA and CDR2 FQGTGA. The CDR3 bases are TGTGCCAGCAGCTTCGCCGGGACTCGAGACAATGAGCAGTTCTTC. As protein: CASSFAGTRDNEQFF.

This clone was seen a few times. The chain joins TRBV29-1 to TRBJ2-3; D unresolved. V dropped 4 bases and J dropped 2 bases, with 7 bases sitting between them. CDR3 size: 12 residues. Germline CDR1 SQVTM, CDR2 ANQGSEA. Here the CDR3 DNA reads TGCAGCGTTGGAAGGTCCACAGATACGCAGTATTTT. This codes for CSVGRSTDTQYF.

This clone was detected a few times. J is TRBJ2-1 and V is TRBV7-9; 8 bases are shared with TRBD2. The CDR3 spans 16 residues. J was trimmed by 6 bases and V by 5 bases; bases with no gene match: 12. Per germline, CDR1 SEHNR and CDR2 FQNEAQ (reference sequence). CDR3 residues: CASSPRGRGAANEQFF. DNA of the CDR3: TGTGCCAGCAGCCCGAGAGGGCGGGGGGCAGCCAATGAGCAGTTCTTC. The whole variable domain, filled in from reference TRBV7-9 and TRBJ2-1, reads DTGVSQNPRHKITKRGQNVTFRCDPISEHNRLYWYRQTLGQGPEFLTYFQNEAQLEKSRLLSDRFSAERPKGSFSTLEIQRTEQGDSAMYLCASSPRGRGAANEQFFGPGTRLTVL.

The sample holds many counts of this clone. J is TRBJ2-1 and V is TRBV9; 9 bases agree with TRBD2. CDR3 length: 14 residues. Trimming took 6 bases from V and 5 from J; bases not matched to a gene: 6. The V gene's germline CDR1 is SGDLS and CDR2 YYNGEE. The CDR3, as DNA: TGTGCCAGCACCTACGTAGCGGGAGACAATGAGCAGTTCTTC. It translates to CASTYVAGDNEQFF.

Points on this clone: A read error may account for a junction end that differs from germline. This chain links TRBV5-4 with TRBJ2-5; perhaps D is TRBD1 or TRBD2 (5 bases each). CDR1 SGHNT and CDR2 YYREEE come from the germline V gene (reference sequence). This CDR3 contains 16 residues. This chain's CDR3 is CASSRHRALGVGTQYF. CDR3 nucleotides: TGCGCCAGCAGCCGACACCGGGCCCTGGGGGTTGGGACCCAGTACTTC.

The rearrangement uses TRBV27 and TRBJ2-6; D ambiguous. Trimming shortened V by 5 bases and J by 0 bases, and 20 bases separated the two germline ends. Germline V gene lookup returns CDR1 MNHEY and CDR2 SMNVEV (reference sequence). The CDR3 consists of 19 residues. The CDR3 loop reads CASSPDLWAGNSGANVLTF. The DNA of the CDR3 is TGTGCCAGCAGTCCCGACCTCTGGGCTGGAAACTCTGGGGCCAACGTCCTGACTTTC.

The chain combines TRBV5-1 with TRBJ2-5, with D possibly matching TRBD1 (5 bases). Trimming removed 4 bases at V and 1 base at J, with 14 bases between. The length of the CDR3 is 15 residues. Germline lookup yields CDR1 SGHRS and CDR2 YFSETQ. The chain's CDR3 is CASSPGDRAQETQYF. The CDR3 DNA is TGCGCCAGCAGCCCCGGCGACAGAGCCCAAGAGACCCAGTACTTC.

This clone was recorded at least ten times. The V gene is TRBV29-1, the J gene TRBJ1-1, with unresolved D. Trimming cost V 7 bases and J 0 bases, with 15 bases left between them. The CDR3 loop spans 14 amino acids. Germline V gene data show CDR1 as SQVTM and CDR2 as ANQGSEA. The CDR3 reads CSATLPPLNTEAFF. DNA for the CDR3: TGCAGCGCCACACTTCCGCCCCTGAACACTGAAGCTTTCTTT.

This clone showed up many times. CDR3 sequence: CASSLSQGPLTDTQYF. In nucleotides, the CDR3 is TGTGCCAGCTCGCTTTCACAGGGGCCCCTCACAGATACGCAGTATTTT. The chain recombines TRBV18 with TRBJ2-3; TRBD1 matches at 7 bases. CDR3 length equals 16 residues. CDR1 is KGHSH and CDR2 is LQKENI in the germline V gene. The J segment lost 2 bases and the V segment lost 6 bases, leaving 11 bases of the junction unmatched.

In its sample, this clone was seen a few times. The chain combines TRBV9 with TRBJ1-5; a weak D match, TRBD1 (5 bases). The CDR3 length is 15 residues. With 6 bases removed from V and 1 base from J, the gap between germline ends came to 14 bases. Germline CDR1 SGDLS, CDR2 YYNGEE. As DNA, the CDR3 is TGTGCCAGCAACACCCGGGGACGGAGCAATCAGCCCCAGCATTTT. Protein product: CASNTRGRSNQPQHF.